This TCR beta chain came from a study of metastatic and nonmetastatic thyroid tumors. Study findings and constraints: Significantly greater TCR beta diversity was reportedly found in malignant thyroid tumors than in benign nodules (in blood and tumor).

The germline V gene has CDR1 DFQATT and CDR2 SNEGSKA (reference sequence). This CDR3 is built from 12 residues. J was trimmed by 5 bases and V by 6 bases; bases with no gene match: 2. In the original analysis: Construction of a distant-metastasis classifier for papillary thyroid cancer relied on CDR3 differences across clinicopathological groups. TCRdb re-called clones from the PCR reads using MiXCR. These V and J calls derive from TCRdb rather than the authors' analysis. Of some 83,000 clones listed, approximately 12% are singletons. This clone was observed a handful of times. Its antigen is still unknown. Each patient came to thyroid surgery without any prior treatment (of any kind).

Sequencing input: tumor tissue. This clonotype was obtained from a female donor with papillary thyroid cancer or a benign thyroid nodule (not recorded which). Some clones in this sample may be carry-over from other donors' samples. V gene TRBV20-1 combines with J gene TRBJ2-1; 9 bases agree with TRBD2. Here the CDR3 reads CSAGLAHNEQFF. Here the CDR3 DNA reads TGCAGTGCGGGACTAGCCCACAATGAGCAGTTCTTC.